This T cell receptor (beta chain) was obtained from a study of identical twins. General study findings and limits: The presence of invariant MAIT and iNKT cells could partly confound analyses of zero-insertion sequences. Whereas memory repertoires showed no such difference, abundant cord blood beta clonotypes carried fewer insertions.

The table lists this clonotype with a few counts. The antigen is undetermined. V was pared by 3 bases and J by 7 bases, with 10 bases of the junction left unmatched. CDR3 length equals 16 residues. TCRdb redid the calling of the 5' RACE reads with MiXCR, one entry per CDR3 protein. The sample lists some 630,000 distinct CDR3 sequences; about 7% were seen once. The sample was also linked to a second study, of yellow fever vaccine responses in identical twins. That publication notes: Vaccine T cell responses of twins reportedly seemed partly convergent and partly personalized.

This sequence joins TRBV12-3 or TRBV12-4 and TRBJ2-3; the match to TRBD2 covers 10 bases. The sequencing sample was made of PBMCs. The sequence came from a woman between 18 and 30 years old in good health. Written as DNA, the CDR3 is TGTGCCAGCAGTTTCTCGCGACTAGCGGGCGATTATACGCAGTATTTT. It encodes CASSFSRLAGDYTQYF.